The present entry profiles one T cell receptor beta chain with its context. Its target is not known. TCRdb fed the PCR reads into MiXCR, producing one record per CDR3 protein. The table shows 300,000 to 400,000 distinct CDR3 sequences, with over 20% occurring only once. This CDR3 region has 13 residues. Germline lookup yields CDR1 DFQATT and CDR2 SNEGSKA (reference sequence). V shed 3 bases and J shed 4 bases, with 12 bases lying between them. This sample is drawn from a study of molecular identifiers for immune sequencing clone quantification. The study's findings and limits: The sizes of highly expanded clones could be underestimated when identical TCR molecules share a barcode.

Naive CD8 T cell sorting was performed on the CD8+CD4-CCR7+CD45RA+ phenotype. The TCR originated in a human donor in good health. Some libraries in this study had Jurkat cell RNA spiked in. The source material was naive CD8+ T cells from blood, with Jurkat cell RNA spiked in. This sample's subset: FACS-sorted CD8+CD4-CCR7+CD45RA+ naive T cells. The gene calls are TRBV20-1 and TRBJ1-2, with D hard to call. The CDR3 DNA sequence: TGCAGTGCTAGCCCGCCCTCCTCCTATGGCTACACCTTC. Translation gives CSASPPSSYGYTF.